The sequence of this T cell receptor (beta chain) was determined in a study of response to subunit inactivated influenza vaccine. Overall study findings and caveats: Few new T cells, the authors suggested, are recruited by each seasonal influenza vaccination.

MiXCR, applied by TCRdb to the RT-PCR reads, yields one record per CDR3 protein. This sample has hundreds of thousands of distinct CDR3 sequences, with 13% found just once. This clonotype was recorded at least ten times. As yet, its antigen is unknown. The CDR3 totals 16 residues. Germline values: CDR1 LGHNA, CDR2 YSLEER. Unmatched junction bases numbered 6, after V lost 0 bases and J lost 7 bases. The sequence was obtained from a man aged 45-60 years who received an inactivated influenza vaccine. This chain uses TRBV4-3 with TRBJ2-1, with 10 positions matching TRBD2. Sequencing used PBMCs from blood, obtained 45 days after vaccination. The chain's CDR3 is CASSQDQLAGANEQFF. For the CDR3, the DNA is TGCGCCAGCAGCCAAGACCAGCTAGCGGGAGCGAATGAGCAGTTCTTC.